Given below is one T cell receptor (beta chain) in context. As originally analysed: Reference gene primer amplification gave estimated nucleated cell counts. Generated by immunoSEQ multiplex PCR, the TCRdb table keeps only in-frame clones and is missing some. For V, J and clone size, that table is used; D and trimming come from the DNA. The sample lists around 140,000 clones; about 89% were seen once. The data belong to a study of blood T cell repertoires in COVID-19. As for the study in general: Sources were T cells, B-cell-depleted T cells, or PBMCs; the material itself was cDNA or gDNA.

The Seattle site enrolled patients during active infection and followed them longitudinally. Input material: peripheral blood. This clonotype was sampled from a woman aged 70-85 years with COVID-19, enrolled during active disease.

The CDR3 DNA reads TGTGCCAGCAGCAGAGACAGCGCGAACACCGGGGAGCTGTTTTTT. Encoded protein: CASSRDSANTGELFF. The chain recombines TRBV7-9 with TRBJ2-2; tentatively, D is TRBD1 (5 bases). Trimming removed 5 bases from V and 0 bases from J, with 10 bases in between. The CDR3 runs 15 residues. CDR1 and CDR2 from the germline V gene are SEHNR and FQNEAQ (reference sequence).